The 26 T cell receptor beta chains reported below all come from one sample, sequenced in a study of blood T cell repertoires in COVID-19. TCRdb's copy holds only in-frame clones and misses some; the assay was immunoSEQ multiplex PCR. This table holds some 430,000 clones, 90% found once. Sequencing was done on a sample of PBMCs or T cells enriched from blood (not recorded which). These receptors all come from a man aged 18 to 30 who had recovered from COVID-19.

The chain recombines TRBV7-2 with TRBJ1-1, with 9 bases identical to TRBD1. The CDR3 loop spans 15 amino acids. Germline assignment: CDR1 SGHTA and CDR2 FQGNSA. Trimming removed 0 bases from V and 1 base from J; junction bases left unmatched: 0. This CDR3 reads CASSLAGQGNTEAFF. Here the CDR3 DNA reads TGTGCCAGCAGCTTAGCGGGACAGGGGAACACTGAAGCTTTCTTT.

The chain joins TRBV6-5 to TRBJ1-5, with D possibly matching TRBD1 (5 bases). V lost 6 bases to trimming and J lost 7 bases, with 13 bases between them. Germline V gives CDR1 MNHEY, CDR2 SVGAGI. CDR3 length equals 13 residues. CDR3 in amino acids: CASSTTGYQPQHF. Written as DNA, the CDR3 is TGTGCCAGCAGCACTACAGGCTACCAGCCCCAGCATTTT.

The V and J genes are TRBV18 and TRBJ2-3; 9 nucleotides line up with TRBD2. Germline CDR1 and CDR2: KGHSH and LQKENI. V lost 5 bases, J lost 0 bases, and 6 bases stayed unmatched. The CDR3 is 16 amino acids. The CDR3 region has the DNA TGTGCCAGCTCATTAGCGGGGGCCCTTAGCACAGATACGCAGTATTTT. The encoded protein is CASSLAGALSTDTQYF.

For the CDR3, the DNA is TGTGCCAGCAGCCTATGGACTAGCGGGAGGCCCTACAATGAGCAGTTCTTC. It is translated as CASSLWTSGRPYNEQFF. The V and J genes are TRBV11-2 and TRBJ2-1, with 14 nucleotides matching TRBD2. The V gene's germline CDR1 is SGHAT and CDR2 FQNNGV. This CDR3 spans 17 amino acids. V dropped 5 bases and J dropped 2; count of bases not matched to a gene: 5. Filled out from reference TRBV11-2 and TRBJ2-1, the complete variable domain reads EAGVAQSPRYKIIEKRQSVAFWCNPISGHATLYWYQQILGQGPKLLIQFQNNGVVDDSQLPKDRFSAERLKGVDSTLKIQPAKLEDSAVYLCASSLWTSGRPYNEQFFGPGTRLTVL.

The chain couples TRBV7-9 to TRBJ1-6; TRBD1 is a possible D gene (5 bases). V gave up 0 bases and J gave up 7 bases, with 10 bases separating them. The CDR3 covers 15 residues. Looked up from germline, CDR1 is SEHNR and CDR2 is FQNEAQ (reference sequence). The CDR3 spells CASSLAWGPNSPLHF. CDR3 coding DNA: TGTGCCAGCAGCTTAGCTTGGGGCCCGAATTCACCCCTCCACTTT.

This chain links TRBV12-5 with TRBJ1-2; 9 bases match TRBD1. Germline V CDR1 and CDR2: LGHNT, FRNRAP. The CDR3 runs 15 residues. The V and J ends lost 2 bases and 7 bases, in that order; junction bases with no gene match: 8. CDR3 loop: CASGLRTGGAFGYTF. CDR3 sequence (DNA): TGTGCTAGTGGTTTGAGAACAGGGGGCGCGTTTGGCTACACCTTC.

The genes are TRBV3-1 (or the pseudogene TRBV3-2) and TRBJ2-3; no clear D gene. Germline V lookup: CDR1 LGHDT, CDR2 YNNKEL (reference sequence). There are 13 residues in the CDR3. Trimming took off 6 bases at V and 6 bases at J, with 13 bases between the two ends. The CDR3 region has the DNA TGTGCCAGCAGAGCCCCCCCCGTGGATACGCAGTATTTT. Its protein product is CASRAPPVDTQYF.

The chain links TRBV5-1 to TRBJ1-5; D is perhaps TRBD1 (6 bases). With 2 bases removed from V and 1 base from J, the gap between germline ends came to 7 bases. The CDR3 extends over 14 amino acids. Per germline, CDR1 SGHRS and CDR2 YFSETQ. The CDR3 coding sequence is TGCGCCAGCAGCTTAGACAGGAGCAATCAGCCCCAGCATTTT. Translated, it gives CASSLDRSNQPQHF.

On this clone itself: One end of the junction fails to match germline, which may point to a read error. The chain carries TRBV30 and TRBJ2-4; the match to TRBD1 covers 8 bases. The germline CDR1 and CDR2 sequences are GTSNPN and SVGIG (reference sequence). The CDR3 has 11 residues. CDR3 residues: CAWSLDRGPVF. The CDR3 region has the DNA TGTGCCTGGAGTCTCGACAGGGGACCAGTCTTC.

The genes are TRBV29-1 and TRBJ1-3; TRBD1 aligns across 7 bases. Germline CDR1 is SQVTM and CDR2 is ANQGSEA. This CDR3 is built from 13 residues. V lost 6 bases to trimming and J lost 6 bases; unmatched junction nucleotides: 8. The CDR3 spells CSVAGQSANTIYF. DNA of the CDR3: TGCAGCGTGGCGGGACAGTCAGCAAACACCATATATTTT.

The chain couples TRBV11-3 to TRBJ1-2; 8 bases fit TRBD1. The CDR3 runs to 15 residues. The V and J ends lost 3 bases and 6 bases, in that order; junction bases with no gene match: 9. Germline V gene data show CDR1 as SGHNT and CDR2 as YENEEA. Here the CDR3 reads CASSFGLTGVDGYTF. CDR3 coding DNA: TGTGCCAGCAGCTTCGGACTGACAGGGGTCGATGGCTACACCTTC.

CDR3 coding DNA: TGCGCCAGCCGGGACAGCTACTCCTACGAGCAGTACTTC. As protein: CASRDSYSYEQYF. The chain recombines TRBV5-1 with TRBJ2-7; TRBD1 matches 7 bases. CDR3 length: 13 amino acids. Germline V lookup: CDR1 SGHRS, CDR2 YFSETQ. With V trimmed by 7 bases and J by 0 bases, 4 bases remained unmatched.

This chain links TRBV9 with TRBJ2-5; tentative D call: TRBD1 (7 bases). With 4 bases removed from V and 4 bases from J, the gap between germline ends came to 14 bases. The germline V gene has CDR1 SGDLS and CDR2 YYNGEE. This CDR3 contains 14 residues. CDR3: CASSQGGVGETQYF. The CDR3, as DNA: TGTGCCAGCAGCCAGGGGGGTGTAGGAGAGACCCAGTACTTC.

The V gene is TRBV7-3, the J gene TRBJ2-3; TRBD2 is a possible D gene (6 bases). Germline V gives CDR1 SGHTA, CDR2 FQGTGA. Trimming shortened V by 1 base and J by 1 base, and 9 bases separated the two germline ends. CDR3 length: 15 amino acids. DNA of the CDR3: TGTGCCAGCAGCTTAAAGGGCGGGGGCACAGATACGCAGTATTTT. It yields the protein CASSLKGGGTDTQYF.

The chain combines TRBV7-9 with TRBJ2-7; 10 bases are shared with TRBD2. Germline V gene data show CDR1 as SEHNR and CDR2 as FQNEAQ (reference sequence). CDR3 length: 15 residues. The ends lost 8 bases at V and 2 bases at J; junction bases unmatched: 9. The CDR3 DNA is TGTGCCAGCCAAATAACTAGCGGGGAACCCTACGAGCAGTACTTC. Encoded protein: CASQITSGEPYEQYF. The full variable domain, rest sourced from reference TRBV7-9 and TRBJ2-7, is DTGVSQNPRHKITKRGQNVTFRCDPISEHNRLYWYRQTLGQGPEFLTYFQNEAQLEKSRLLSDRFSAERPKGSFSTLEIQRTEQGDSAMYLCASQITSGEPYEQYFGPGTRLTVT.

The V gene is TRBV30, the J gene TRBJ1-6; possible D gene TRBD1, 6 bases. The CDR3 covers 14 residues. From germline, CDR1 is GTSNPN and CDR2 SVGIG (reference sequence). V lost 1 base and J 8 bases, leaving 12 bases between the germline ends. In DNA form, the CDR3 reads TGTGCCTGGAGTGAATTGGCAGGGGATTCACCCCTCCACTTT. As protein: CAWSELAGDSPLHF.

The chain couples TRBV7-9 to TRBJ2-3, with TRBD2 matching over 10 bases. With V trimmed by 3 bases and J by 5 bases, 8 bases remained unmatched. Germline V gives CDR1 SEHNR, CDR2 FQNEAQ (reference sequence). CDR3 length: 16 amino acids. The CDR3 here is CASSFTSGRAIDTQYF. In DNA form, the CDR3 reads TGTGCCAGCAGCTTTACGAGCGGGAGGGCCATAGATACGCAGTATTTT.

The gene calls are TRBV9 and TRBJ2-1, with 11 nucleotides matching TRBD2. Trimming cost V 3 bases and J 10 bases; bases outside gene matches: 6. This CDR3 comprises 14 residues. CDR1 and CDR2 from the germline V gene are SGDLS and YYNGEE. CDR3 protein: CASSEDGTSGEQFF. The CDR3 nucleotides read TGTGCCAGCAGCGAGGACGGGACTAGCGGCGAGCAGTTCTTC.

The CDR3 sequence: CATIRSYEQYF. The CDR3, as DNA: TGTGCCACCATTCGCTCCTACGAGCAGTACTTC. The genes are TRBV24-1 and TRBJ2-7; unclear D gene. Germline CDR1 is KGHDR and CDR2 is SFDVKD. The V end was cut by 8 bases, the J end by 0 bases, with 4 bases between. The CDR3 spans 11 residues.

The chain joins TRBV9 to TRBJ2-1; TRBD1 aligns across 7 bases. The CDR3 covers 15 residues. The junction had 5 bases not matched to a gene; V was cut back by 3 bases and J by 2 bases. CDR1 and CDR2 from the germline V gene are SGDLS and YYNGEE. The CDR3 coding sequence is TGTGCCAGCAGCGCTTCAGGGGGAACCTACAATGAGCAGTTCTTC. Its translation is CASSASGGTYNEQFF.

This chain connects TRBV20-1 to TRBJ1-6, with no clear D. CDR3 length: 11 amino acids. Between the trimmed V and J ends, which lost 6 bases and 12 bases, there was a span of 12 bases. Looked up from germline, CDR1 is DFQATT and CDR2 is SNEGSKA (reference sequence). CDR3 residues: CSAPLGKPLHF. The CDR3 nucleotides read TGCAGTGCCCCCCTAGGTAAACCCCTCCACTTT.

This clone occurred a few times. V is TRBV3-1 (or the pseudogene TRBV3-2) and J is TRBJ1-2; 7 bases are shared with TRBD1. V gave up 4 bases and J gave up 2 bases; unmatched junction bases: 1. Germline V CDR1 and CDR2: LGHDT, YNNKEL (reference sequence). CDR3 length: 13 residues. CDR3 coding DNA: TGTGCCAGCAGCCTGGGACAGAACTATGGCTACACCTTC. This sequence encodes CASSLGQNYGYTF.

DNA of the CDR3: TGTGCCAGCAGCTTAGGGTCAGGACTAGCGGGAAATGAGCAGTTCTTC. Translating it yields CASSLGSGLAGNEQFF. The chain uses TRBV7-9 and TRBJ2-1; 12 bases align to TRBD2. Germline loops: CDR1 SEHNR, CDR2 FQNEAQ (reference sequence). CDR3 length: 16 amino acids. V lost 1 base, J lost 7 bases, and 5 bases stayed unmatched.

The chain has TRBV4-2 and TRBJ2-5; 8 nucleotides agree with TRBD2. CDR3 length: 16 amino acids. In germline, CDR1 is LGHNA, CDR2 YNFKEQ. V was pared by 1 base and J by 0 bases, with 4 bases of the junction left unmatched. The CDR3 sequence: CASSQGVSGDQETQYF. CDR3 in DNA: TGTGCCAGCAGCCAAGGAGTTAGCGGGGACCAAGAGACCCAGTACTTC.

This chain joins TRBV2 and TRBJ2-5; D is ambiguous. The V end lost 6 bases, the J end lost 2 bases, and 10 bases lay between the germline ends. CDR3 size: 13 residues. Germline V lookup: CDR1 SNHLY, CDR2 FYNNEI. The CDR3 region has the DNA TGTGCCAGCAGGGGTAACAGACAAGAGACCCAGTACTTC. Protein: CASRGNRQETQYF. Full variable domain (outside the CDR3, taken from reference TRBV2 and TRBJ2-5): EPEVTQTPSHQVTQMGQEVILRCVPISNHLYFYWYRQILGQKVEFLVSFYNNEISEKSEIFDDQFSVERPDGSNFTLKIRSTKLEDSAMYFCASRGNRQETQYFGPGTRLLVL.

The chain is built from TRBV7-8 and TRBJ2-7, with D possibly matching TRBD1 (6 bases). Germline-derived CDR1 and CDR2 are SGHVS and FQNEAQ. This CDR3 is 14 amino acids long. V was clipped by 5 bases and J by 3 bases, with 14 bases between them. CDR3 sequence reads: CASSPRDNFYEQYF. The CDR3 nucleotides are TGTGCCAGCAGCCCCAGGGACAATTTCTACGAGCAGTACTTC. The full variable domain, with the rest looked up from reference TRBV7-8 and TRBJ2-7, is GAGVSQSPRYKVAKRGQDVALRCDPISGHVSLFWYQQALGQGPEFLTYFQNEAQLDKSGLPSDRFFAERPEGSVSTLKIQRTQQEDSAVYLCASSPRDNFYEQYFGPGTRLTVT.